Listed below are T cell receptor beta chains from one sample, sequenced in a study of shared clonotypes between healthy human individuals. This table comes from immunoSEQ multiplex PCR, and its TCRdb copy is limited to in-frame clones, with some not included. The repertoire holds about 2.3 million clones, with 80% to 95% as singletons. The sequencing sample was made of naive CD4+ T cells from PBMCs. The receptors originated from a man aged 18 to 29 in good health. Some clones in this sample may be carry-over from other donors' samples. CDR3s include the opening cysteine and the closing phenylalanine or tryptophan. Fields, in order: J gene, V gene, clone size, D gene, CDR3 DNA, CDR3 protein. The D gene is left open where the match is weak. Part of the rows lack a size; the others show once, few, many or a class for expanded clones.

J gene: TRBJ2-2
V gene: TRBV6-1
clone size: once
D gene: .
CDR3 DNA: TGTGCCAGCAGTGTCTGGAGTCGGGGGATGGGCACCGGGGAGCTGTTTTTT
CDR3 protein: CASSVWSRGMGTGELFF

J gene: TRBJ2-5
V gene: TRBV5-6
clone size: .
D gene: TRBD2
CDR3 DNA: TGTGCCAGCAGCTTAGGACTAGCGGGAGGGCTGGGAGAGACCCAGTACTTC
CDR3 protein: CASSLGLAGGLGETQYF

J gene: TRBJ2-1
V gene: TRBV5-1
clone size: few
D gene: TRBD1
CDR3 DNA: TGCGCCAGCAGCTTGGAGGGACAGGAGTACAATGAGCAGTTCTTC
CDR3 protein: CASSLEGQEYNEQFF

J gene: TRBJ1-2
V gene: TRBV6-5
clone size: .
D gene: TRBD1
CDR3 DNA: TGTGCCAGCAGCCGGGACAGGGCTAACTATGGCTACACCTTC
CDR3 protein: CASSRDRANYGYTF

J gene: TRBJ1-3
V gene: TRBV6-1
clone size: .
D gene: TRBD1
CDR3 DNA: TGTGCCAGCAGTGCCCCGTCCGGGACAGGCTCTGGAAACACCATATATTTT
CDR3 protein: CASSAPSGTGSGNTIYF

J gene: TRBJ2-3
V gene: TRBV11-3
clone size: .
D gene: TRBD1
CDR3 DNA: TGTGCCAGCAGCTTAGGACAGGGGGACACAGATACGCAGTATTTT
CDR3 protein: CASSLGQGDTDTQYF

J gene: TRBJ1-1
V gene: TRBV28
clone size: .
D gene: .
CDR3 DNA: TGTGCCAGCGGTCCCAGGGGTACTGAAGCTTTCTTT
CDR3 protein: CASGPRGTEAFF

J gene: TRBJ2-1
V gene: TRBV2
clone size: once
D gene: TRBD1
CDR3 DNA: TGTGCCAGCAGACAAATGACAGGGCGCAATGAGCAGTTCTTC
CDR3 protein: CASRQMTGRNEQFF

J gene: TRBJ1-1
V gene: TRBV10-3
clone size: .
D gene: .
CDR3 DNA: TGTGCCATCAGTGAGTCGACAGATTACACTGAAGCTTTCTTT
CDR3 protein: CAISESTDYTEAFF

J gene: TRBJ2-1
V gene: TRBV15
clone size: .
D gene: .
CDR3 DNA: TGTGCCACCAGCAACAGGACAGGGAGGGATGAGCAGTTCTTC
CDR3 protein: CATSNRTGRDEQFF

J gene: TRBJ1-1
V gene: TRBV6-5
clone size: .
D gene: .
CDR3 DNA: TGTGCCACCCGCAGCGAAATGCTGGGGGGGACTGAAGCTTTCTTT
CDR3 protein: CATRSEMLGGTEAFF

J gene: TRBJ1-3
V gene: TRBV7-3
clone size: .
D gene: .
CDR3 DNA: TGTGCCAGCAGCGCGGACGCCCGGGGGACCATATATTTT
CDR3 protein: CASSADARGTIYF

J gene: TRBJ2-1
V gene: TRBV5-4
clone size: .
D gene: TRBD2
CDR3 DNA: TGTGCCAGCAGCTCGCTAGCGGGAAAGCAGTTCTTC
CDR3 protein: CASSSLAGKQFF

J gene: TRBJ2-7
V gene: TRBV5-6
clone size: .
D gene: .
CDR3 DNA: TGTGCCAGCAGCTTGGTGGGGTCCTACGAGCAGTACTTC
CDR3 protein: CASSLVGSYEQYF

J gene: TRBJ1-5
V gene: TRBV30
clone size: .
D gene: TRBD1
CDR3 DNA: TGTGCCTGGAGTTTCCGGGACAGCCTAGGGCAGCCCCAGCATTTT
CDR3 protein: CAWSFRDSLGQPQHF

J gene: TRBJ2-5
V gene: TRBV5-4
clone size: .
D gene: TRBD1
CDR3 DNA: TGTGCCAGCAGCTACGGACAGGGGAAAGAGACCCAGTACTTC
CDR3 protein: CASSYGQGKETQYF

J gene: TRBJ1-1
V gene: TRBV2
clone size: .
D gene: .
CDR3 DNA: TGTGCCAGCAGTGGGCCAATAGGGAGCACTGAAGCTTTCTTT
CDR3 protein: CASSGPIGSTEAFF

J gene: TRBJ2-2
V gene: TRBV4-3
clone size: .
D gene: .
CDR3 DNA: TGCGCCAGCAGCCAAGGGCCCCCCCACACCGGGGAGCTGTTTTTT
CDR3 protein: CASSQGPPHTGELFF

J gene: TRBJ1-2
V gene: TRBV28
clone size: .
D gene: .
CDR3 DNA: TGTGCCAGCGGAGGGCGGCAGTATGGCTACACCTTC
CDR3 protein: CASGGRQYGYTF

J gene: TRBJ1-3
V gene: TRBV7-2
clone size: .
D gene: .
CDR3 DNA: TGTGCCAGCCAATTCGCCTCGGCCGGAAACACCATATATTTT
CDR3 protein: CASQFASAGNTIYF

J gene: TRBJ2-3
V gene: TRBV7-9
clone size: .
D gene: TRBD2
CDR3 DNA: TGTGCCAGCAGCTTAGGAATGACTAGCGGGAGATCAGATACGCAGTATTTT
CDR3 protein: CASSLGMTSGRSDTQYF

J gene: TRBJ2-7
V gene: TRBV2
clone size: .
D gene: TRBD1
CDR3 DNA: TGTGCCAGCAGAGAGGGACAGGGTATTTGGGAGCAGTACTTC
CDR3 protein: CASREGQGIWEQYF

J gene: TRBJ2-1
V gene: TRBV13
clone size: .
D gene: TRBD2
CDR3 DNA: TGTGCCAGCGCCCGGACTAGCGGGGCAGGCATATACAATGAGCAGTTCTTC
CDR3 protein: CASARTSGAGIYNEQFF

J gene: TRBJ2-5
V gene: TRBV5-8
clone size: .
D gene: TRBD2
CDR3 DNA: TGTGCCAGCAGCATGGGGGGGGTTAGCGAGACCCAGTACTTC
CDR3 protein: CASSMGGVSETQYF

J gene: TRBJ2-7
V gene: TRBV7-9
clone size: .
D gene: TRBD1
CDR3 DNA: TGTGCCAGCAGCCCCCGACAGGGCCCCTCCTACGAGCAGTACTTC
CDR3 protein: CASSPRQGPSYEQYF

J gene: TRBJ2-5
V gene: TRBV4-1
clone size: .
D gene: TRBD2
CDR3 DNA: TGCGCCAGCAGCCAAGGACAGGCGGGAGGTCGGGAGACCCAGTACTTC
CDR3 protein: CASSQGQAGGRETQYF

J gene: TRBJ2-4
V gene: TRBV23-1
clone size: .
D gene: TRBD1
CDR3 DNA: TGCGCCAGCATTACCAGGGACAGGGGGCTGAAATTTGCCAAAAACATTCAGTACTTC
CDR3 protein: CASITRDRGLKFAKNIQYF

J gene: TRBJ1-2
V gene: TRBV5-1
clone size: .
D gene: TRBD1
CDR3 DNA: TGCGCCAGCAGAATTAAATGGGACAGAATTAACTATGGCTACACCTTC
CDR3 protein: CASRIKWDRINYGYTF

J gene: TRBJ1-4
V gene: TRBV5-1
clone size: .
D gene: .
CDR3 DNA: TGCGCCAGCAGCTTGGGCGAGGGGCCTATAAGATCAACTAATGAAAAACTGTTTTTT
CDR3 protein: CASSLGEGPIRSTNEKLFF

J gene: TRBJ2-7
V gene: TRBV4-3
clone size: .
D gene: .
CDR3 DNA: TGCGCCAGCAGCCAAGCTTGGGGGACGACCTACGAGCAGTACTTC
CDR3 protein: CASSQAWGTTYEQYF

J gene: TRBJ1-1
V gene: TRBV5-4
clone size: .
D gene: .
CDR3 DNA: TGTGCCAGCAGCTTGGGGGACGTCTTGAGGCCTGAAGCTTTCTTT
CDR3 protein: CASSLGDVLRPEAFF

J gene: TRBJ1-2
V gene: TRBV14
clone size: .
D gene: TRBD1
CDR3 DNA: TGTGCCAGCAGCCAAGTCCGGGACAGGGGCTACACCTTC
CDR3 protein: CASSQVRDRGYTF

J gene: TRBJ1-5
V gene: TRBV28
clone size: .
D gene: .
CDR3 DNA: TGTGCCAGCAGTGACTGGGGCAATCAGCCCCAGCATTTT
CDR3 protein: CASSDWGNQPQHF

J gene: TRBJ1-2
V gene: TRBV28
clone size: few
D gene: .
CDR3 DNA: TGTGCCAGCAGTGGGCGCTATGGCTACACCTTC
CDR3 protein: CASSGRYGYTF

J gene: TRBJ2-5
V gene: TRBV7-8
clone size: .
D gene: .
CDR3 DNA: TGTGCCAGCAGCTTACGGGGGGAGACCCAGTACTTC
CDR3 protein: CASSLRGETQYF

J gene: TRBJ2-5
V gene: TRBV9
clone size: .
D gene: .
CDR3 DNA: TGTGCCAGCAGCGTAGGGGGTTCGCAAGAGACCCAGTACTTC
CDR3 protein: CASSVGGSQETQYF

J gene: TRBJ2-1
V gene: TRBV9
clone size: .
D gene: .
CDR3 DNA: TGTGCCAGCAGCGAATCCCCGTTGAAGGGCAATGAGCAGTTCTTC
CDR3 protein: CASSESPLKGNEQFF

J gene: TRBJ2-5
V gene: TRBV7-9
clone size: .
D gene: .
CDR3 DNA: TGTGCCAGCAGCCCTCGGGACTCCCAGACCCAGTACTTC
CDR3 protein: CASSPRDSQTQYF

J gene: TRBJ2-2
V gene: TRBV15
clone size: .
D gene: TRBD2
CDR3 DNA: TGTGCCACCAGCAGAGATAATCGGGCTAGCGGGAGTCCCGGGGAGCTGTTTTTT
CDR3 protein: CATSRDNRASGSPGELFF

J gene: TRBJ1-2
V gene: TRBV28
clone size: .
D gene: TRBD1
CDR3 DNA: TGTGCCAGCGGGAGACAGGGTGTTGGTGGCTACACCTTC
CDR3 protein: CASGRQGVGGYTF

J gene: TRBJ2-7
V gene: TRBV5-4
clone size: .
D gene: .
CDR3 DNA: .
CDR3 protein: CASSLFLSYEQYF

J gene: TRBJ2-1
V gene: TRBV7-2
clone size: .
D gene: .
CDR3 DNA: TGTGCCAGCAGCTTACTGGGGGCTGTCTCCTACAATGAGCAGTTCTTC
CDR3 protein: CASSLLGAVSYNEQFF

J gene: TRBJ1-1
V gene: TRBV12-5
clone size: few
D gene: .
CDR3 DNA: TGTGCTAGTGGTTTGGGGACAGTAGGAAGGGATGAAGCTTTCTTT
CDR3 protein: CASGLGTVGRDEAFF